The 19 T cell receptor beta chains reported below all come from one sample, sequenced in a study of blood T cell repertoires in COVID-19. The protocol was immunoSEQ multiplex PCR, while the TCRdb copy is restricted to in-frame clones and leaves out a portion. The sample has roughly 320,000 clones, roughly 85% seen once; the top ten hold approximately 7.6%. The specimen sequenced was peripheral blood. The receptors stem from a human donor in a cohort sampled during active COVID-19.

J is TRBJ2-1 and V is TRBV19; D is perhaps TRBD1 (5 bases). Germline V gene data show CDR1 as LNHDA and CDR2 as SQIVND (reference sequence). Deletions cut 5 bases from V and 10 bases from J, with 21 bases between. CDR3 length: 15 amino acids. CDR3 region: CASSPPGFRGLEQFF. CDR3 sequence (DNA): TGTGCCAGTAGTCCGCCGGGTTTTAGGGGCTTAGAGCAGTTCTTC.

This sequence joins TRBV18 and TRBJ1-4; D possibly corresponds to TRBD1 (6 bases). Germline CDR1 KGHSH, CDR2 LQKENI. Trimming stripped 6 bases from V and 8 bases from J, with 13 bases between. This CDR3 has 13 residues. The CDR3 coding sequence is TGTGCCAGCTCTCCGGACAGAAGGGAAAAACTGTTTTTT. This sequence encodes CASSPDRREKLFF.

The V and J genes are TRBV5-1 and TRBJ2-7, with a tentative D call TRBD2 (6 bases). V lost 4 bases and J 2 bases, leaving 16 bases between the germline ends. This CDR3 spans 15 amino acids. Germline assignment: CDR1 SGHRS and CDR2 YFSETQ. CDR3 residues: CASSPGASATYEQYF. The DNA for the CDR3 is TGCGCCAGCAGCCCCGGTGCTAGCGCCACCTACGAGCAGTACTTC.

The chain employs TRBV10-2 and TRBJ1-6; TRBD1 is a possible D gene (5 bases). The CDR3 consists of 16 residues. The V end was cut by 6 bases, the J end by 6 bases, with 18 bases between. CDR1 and CDR2 (germline): WSHSY, SAAADI. The CDR3 nucleotides read TGCGCCAGCAGGAAACCCGAAGACAGTTCTAATTCACCCCTCCACTTT. Its protein product is CASRKPEDSSNSPLHF.

The gene calls are TRBV20-1 and TRBJ2-7; no firm D call. The germline V and J ends were trimmed by 3 bases and 4 bases, with 10 bases remaining between them. CDR1 is DFQATT, CDR2 SNEGSKA, per germline (reference sequence). This CDR3 has 12 residues. The CDR3: CSASASLYEQYF. The CDR3 nucleotides are TGCAGTGCTAGTGCGTCCCTGTACGAGCAGTACTTC.

CDR3: CASSFTGTEAFF. CDR3 nucleotide sequence: TGTGCCAGCAGCTTTACCGGGACTGAAGCTTTCTTT. The chain recombines TRBV7-9 with TRBJ1-1; D is uncertain. This CDR3 has 12 amino acids. Germline CDR1 reads SEHNR; CDR2 reads FQNEAQ (reference sequence). V was trimmed by 3 bases and J by 5 bases, leaving 7 bases between them. Complete variable domain (other parts from reference TRBV7-9 and TRBJ1-1): DTGVSQNPRHKITKRGQNVTFRCDPISEHNRLYWYRQTLGQGPEFLTYFQNEAQLEKSRLLSDRFSAERPKGSFSTLEIQRTEQGDSAMYLCASSFTGTEAFFGQGTRLTVV.

The chain links TRBV7-2 to TRBJ2-1; TRBD2 matches at 7 bases. The ends lost 5 bases at V and 8 bases at J; junction bases unmatched: 12. CDR1 and CDR2 from the germline V gene are SGHTA and FQGNSA. The CDR3 runs to 15 residues. CDR3 region: CASSARDYHVYEQFF. For the CDR3, the DNA is TGTGCCAGCAGCGCCCGGGACTATCATGTGTATGAGCAGTTCTTC. Based on the CDR3 plus reference TRBV7-2 and TRBJ2-1, the full variable domain is GAGVSQSPSNKVTEKGKDVELRCDPISGHTALYWYRQSLGQGLEFLIYFQGNSAPDKSGLPSDRFSAERTGGSVSTLTIQRTQQEDSAVYLCASSARDYHVYEQFFGPGTRLTVL.

The chain has TRBV19 and TRBJ1-5; 9 bases fit TRBD1. This CDR3 comprises 15 residues. CDR1 LNHDA and CDR2 SQIVND come from the germline V gene (reference sequence). V lost 6 bases, J lost 4 bases, and 7 bases stayed unmatched. CDR3 sequence (DNA): TGTGCCAGTAGAAGGACAGGGGATAGGAATCAGCCCCAGCATTTT. Translating gives CASRRTGDRNQPQHF.

This clone was counted once. This sequence joins TRBV5-4 and TRBJ2-1; possible D gene TRBD2, 6 bases. Germline CDR1 and CDR2: SGHNT and YYREEE (reference sequence). There are 15 residues in the CDR3. Between the trimmed V and J ends, which lost 4 bases and 7 bases, there was a span of 18 bases. CDR3 DNA sequence: TGTGCCAGCAGCCACCCAGGGACTGGGAAAAATGAGCAGTTCTTC. This sequence encodes CASSHPGTGKNEQFF.

The V and J genes are TRBV3-1 (or the pseudogene TRBV3-2) and TRBJ1-5; a possible D gene is TRBD1 (5 bases). Germline V gene lookup returns CDR1 LGHDT and CDR2 YNNKEL (reference sequence). Trimming left V 3 bases short and J 9 bases short, with 15 bases between. This CDR3 contains 14 residues. The CDR3 DNA reads as TGTGCCAGCAGCCAGGGGCAGGGTAAAGGGCCCCAGCATTTT. This sequence encodes CASSQGQGKGPQHF.

The CDR3 loop is CASSLEASEAFF. The CDR3 DNA sequence: TGTGCCAGCAGCTTGGAAGCCTCTGAAGCTTTCTTT. The V and J genes are TRBV5-6 and TRBJ1-1; the D is unclear. This CDR3 is built from 12 residues. Germline loops: CDR1 SGHDT, CDR2 YYEEEE. Trimming cost V 0 bases and J 6 bases, with 6 bases left between them.

This clone was seen only a few times. The chain uses TRBV6-2 or TRBV6-3 and TRBJ1-2; tentative D call: TRBD1 (6 bases). Germline CDR1 reads MNHEY; CDR2 reads SVGEGT. Trimming left V 4 bases short and J 5 bases short, with 20 bases between. This CDR3 spans 16 amino acids. This chain's CDR3 is CASSSLGGGLGYGYTF. The CDR3 DNA is TGTGCCAGCAGTTCCCTTGGTGGGGGCTTAGGTTATGGCTACACCTTC.

The sample holds one count of this clone. The rearrangement links TRBV5-4 to TRBJ1-1, with 10 bases matching TRBD1. In germline, CDR1 is SGHNT, CDR2 YYREEE (reference sequence). This CDR3 has 16 residues. V shed 4 bases and J 2 bases; nucleotides not matched to a gene: 8. The CDR3 reads CASSRDRGRGNTEAFF. The CDR3 DNA reads TGTGCCAGCAGCCGGGACAGGGGAAGAGGAAACACTGAAGCTTTCTTT.

The V gene is TRBV6-5, the J gene TRBJ1-1; TRBD1 is a possible D gene (6 bases). This CDR3 spans 12 amino acids. In germline, CDR1 is MNHEY, CDR2 SVGAGI. V lost 8 bases and J lost 5, with 12 bases in between. The CDR3 DNA reads as TGTGCCAGCTTTACAGGGTGGACTGAAGCTTTCTTT. This codes for CASFTGWTEAFF.

This chain uses TRBV7-9 with TRBJ2-2, with unresolved D. The CDR3 runs to 13 residues. V shed 5 bases and J shed 7 bases, with 11 bases lying between them. CDR1 SEHNR and CDR2 FQNEAQ come from the germline V gene (reference sequence). The CDR3 sequence is CASSPNLDGELFF. For the CDR3, the DNA is TGTGCCAGCAGCCCCAATCTAGACGGGGAGCTGTTTTTT.

The gene calls are TRBV2 and TRBJ1-3; D not resolved. The CDR3 covers 14 residues. The germline CDR1 and CDR2 sequences are SNHLY and FYNNEI. Trimming removed 8 bases at V and 0 bases at J, with 11 bases between. CDR3 sequence: CASRGLRSGNTIYF. The CDR3 region has the DNA TGTGCCAGCCGAGGACTGCGCTCTGGAAACACCATATATTTT.

The chain combines TRBV3-1 (or the pseudogene TRBV3-2) with TRBJ2-6; D gene uncertain. The germline gives CDR1 LGHDT, CDR2 YNNKEL (reference sequence). This CDR3 contains 16 residues. V lost 1 base and J lost 1, with 8 bases in between. This chain's CDR3 is CASSQGVKSGANVLTF. CDR3 DNA: TGTGCCAGCAGCCAAGGCGTAAAATCTGGGGCCAACGTCCTGACTTTC.

CDR3 region: CATSDSLSRLFF. In DNA form, the CDR3 reads TGTGCCACCAGTGACTCCCTTAGCCGGCTGTTTTTT. The chain has TRBV24-1 and TRBJ1-4; D gene uncertain. The germline V and J ends were trimmed by 4 bases and 14 bases, with 13 bases remaining between them. The CDR3 is 12 amino acids. Looked up from germline, CDR1 is KGHDR and CDR2 is SFDVKD.

This clone appeared a single time. The chain is built from TRBV3-1 (or the pseudogene TRBV3-2) and TRBJ2-3; 7 nucleotides line up with TRBD2. The CDR3 covers 15 residues. Germline values: CDR1 LGHDT, CDR2 YNNKEL (reference sequence). With V trimmed by 4 bases and J by 2 bases, 6 bases remained unmatched. The chain's CDR3 is CASSLGSGATDTQYF. CDR3 bases: TGTGCCAGCAGCCTCGGAAGCGGGGCCACAGATACGCAGTATTTT.